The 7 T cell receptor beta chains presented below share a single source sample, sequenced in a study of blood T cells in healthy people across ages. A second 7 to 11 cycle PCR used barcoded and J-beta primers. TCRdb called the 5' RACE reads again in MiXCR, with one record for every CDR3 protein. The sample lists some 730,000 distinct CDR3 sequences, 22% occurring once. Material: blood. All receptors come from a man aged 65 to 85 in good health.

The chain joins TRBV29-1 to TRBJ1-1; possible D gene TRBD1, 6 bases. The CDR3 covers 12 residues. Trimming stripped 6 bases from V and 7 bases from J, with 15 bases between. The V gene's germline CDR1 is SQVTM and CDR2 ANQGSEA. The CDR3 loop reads CSVGQFLGEAFF. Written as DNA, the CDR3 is TGCAGCGTAGGACAGTTTTTGGGTGAAGCTTTCTTT.

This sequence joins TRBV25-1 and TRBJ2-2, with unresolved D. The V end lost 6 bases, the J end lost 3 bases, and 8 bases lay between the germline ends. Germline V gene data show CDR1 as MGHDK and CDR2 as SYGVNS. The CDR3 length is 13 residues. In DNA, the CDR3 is TGTGCCAGCAGCCAGACCGACACCGGGGAGCTGTTTTTT. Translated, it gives CASSQTDTGELFF.

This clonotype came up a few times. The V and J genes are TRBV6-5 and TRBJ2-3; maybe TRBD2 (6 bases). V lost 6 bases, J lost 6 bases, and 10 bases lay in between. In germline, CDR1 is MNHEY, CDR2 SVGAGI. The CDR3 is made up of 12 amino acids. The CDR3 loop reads CASSRGSDTQYF. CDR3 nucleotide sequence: TGTGCCAGCAGCCGGGGGTCCGATACGCAGTATTTT.

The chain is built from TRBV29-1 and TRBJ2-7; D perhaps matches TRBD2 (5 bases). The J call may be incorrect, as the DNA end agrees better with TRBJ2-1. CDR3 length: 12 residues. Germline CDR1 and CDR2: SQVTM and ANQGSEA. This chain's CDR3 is CSVGRDYNEQFF. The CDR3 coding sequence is TGCAGCGTTGGCCGGGACTACAATGAGCAGTTCTTC.

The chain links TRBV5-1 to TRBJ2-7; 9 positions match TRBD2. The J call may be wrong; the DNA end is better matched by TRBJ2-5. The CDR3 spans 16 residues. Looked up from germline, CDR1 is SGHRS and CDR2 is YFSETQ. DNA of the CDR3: TGCGCCAGCAGCTTGGCACCTAGCGGGACTCAAGAGACCCAGTACTTC. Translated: CASSLAPSGTQETQYF.

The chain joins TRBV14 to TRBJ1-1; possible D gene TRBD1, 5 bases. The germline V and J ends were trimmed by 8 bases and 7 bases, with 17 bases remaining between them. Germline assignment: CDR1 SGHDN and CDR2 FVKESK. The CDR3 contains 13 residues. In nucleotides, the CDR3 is TGTGCCAGCTCCATGAACCGGGGGAGTGAAGCTTTCTTT. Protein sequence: CASSMNRGSEAFF.

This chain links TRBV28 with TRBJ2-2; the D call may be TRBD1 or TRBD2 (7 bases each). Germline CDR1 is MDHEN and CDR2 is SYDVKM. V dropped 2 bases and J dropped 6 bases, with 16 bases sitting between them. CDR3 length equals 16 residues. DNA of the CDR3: TGTGCCAGCAGTTTAAGCGGGACAGCTAATTCCGGGGAGCTGTTTTTT. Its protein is CASSLSGTANSGELFF.